Following are 17 T cell receptor beta chains from one sample sequenced in a study of PD-L1 blockade in urothelial cancer (dated by TCRdb to 2017 to 2019). The receptor library was made with the immunoSEQ multiplex PCR assay. The table was pulled from immuneACCESS by TCRdb, which kept in-frame rearrangements only. Such tables lose some clones; where checked, under half of the loss comes from unresolved V genes, and the rest has no known cause. In this sample the table shows 50,000 or so clones, approximately 80% of which occur a single time. Roughly 1.4% of the sample is held by the ten biggest clonotypes. This specimen's time point label, interpreted: pretreatment peripheral blood. The sequencing here drew on PBMCs, taken around atezolizumab (anti-PD-L1) treatment. These receptors were obtained from a man aged 50 or older with urothelial cancer.

V is TRBV6-6 and J is TRBJ1-6, with D perhaps matching TRBD1 (5 bases). CDR3 length equals 15 residues. V was pared by 2 bases and J by 7 bases, with 12 bases between. In germline, CDR1 is MNHNY, CDR2 SVGAGI (reference sequence). The CDR3 protein is CASSYGGVMNSPLHF. DNA for the CDR3: TGTGCCAGCAGTTACGGGGGGGTGATGAATTCACCCCTCCACTTT.

V is TRBV19 and J is TRBJ2-7, with 11 positions matching TRBD2. J gave up 2 bases and V 3 bases, and 12 bases lay outside the gene matches. The V gene's germline CDR1 is LNHDA and CDR2 SQIVND (reference sequence). CDR3 length: 18 residues. CDR3 sequence (DNA): TGTGCCAGTAGTATGAGATTTAAGGGGACTAGCGGAGCCTACGAGCAGTACTTC. Its protein product is CASSMRFKGTSGAYEQYF.

The chain uses TRBV6-5 and TRBJ1-2; D gene unclear. This CDR3 spans 14 amino acids. Trimming took 0 bases from V and 4 from J, leaving 9 bases between them. CDR1 is MNHEY and CDR2 is SVGAGI in the germline V gene. The CDR3 is CASSYSTGVYGYTF. DNA for the CDR3: TGTGCCAGCAGTTACTCGACCGGGGTCTATGGCTACACCTTC.

As concerns this clone: Other DNA sequences in this sample translate to the same CDR3. This sequence joins TRBV18 and TRBJ1-2, with D hard to call. Germline CDR1 reads KGHSH; CDR2 reads LQKENI. The CDR3 is 12 amino acids. Trimming took 2 bases from V and 4 from J, leaving 5 bases between them. CDR3 loop: CASSPGSYGYTF. CDR3 nucleotides: TGTGCCAGCTCACCAGGGAGCTATGGCTACACCTTC.

V is TRBV9 and J is TRBJ2-1; D is possibly TRBD2 (5 bases). Trimming removed 0 bases at V and 2 bases at J, with 12 bases between. The CDR3 sequence is 16 residues long. Per the germline V gene, CDR1 is SGDLS and CDR2 is YYNGEE. Here the CDR3 DNA reads TGTGCCAGCAGCGTAGCTCGGGAACTAGCCTACAATGAGCAGTTCTTC. Translated, it gives CASSVARELAYNEQFF. Based on the CDR3 plus reference TRBV9 and TRBJ2-1, the full variable domain is DSGVTQTPKHLITATGQRVTLRCSPRSGDLSVYWYQQSLDQGLQFLIQYYNGEERAKGNILERFSAQQFPDLHSELNLSSLELGDSALYFCASSVARELAYNEQFFGPGTRLTVL.

This chain links TRBV7-8 with TRBJ1-2; D is possibly TRBD1 (5 bases). Germline loops: CDR1 SGHVS, CDR2 FQNEAQ. The CDR3 is made up of 18 amino acids. Trimming stripped 4 bases from V and 0 bases from J, with 21 bases between. CDR3: CASSSGTLIAPSNYGYTF. CDR3 bases: TGTGCCAGCAGCTCCGGGACTCTCATCGCCCCCTCTAACTATGGCTACACCTTC.

In nucleotides, the CDR3 is TGTGCCAGCAGACCGACAGGGGGCAACACCGGGGAGCTGTTTTTT. It is translated as CASRPTGGNTGELFF. This sequence joins TRBV6-5 and TRBJ2-2; 10 positions match TRBD1. Germline CDR1 reads MNHEY; CDR2 reads SVGAGI. Unmatched junction bases numbered 3, after V lost 6 bases and J lost 2 bases. There are 15 residues in the CDR3.

The chain has TRBV30 and TRBJ1-1; the D gene is possibly TRBD1 (5 bases). The germline V gene encodes CDR1 GTSNPN and CDR2 SVGIG (reference sequence). V dropped 5 bases and J dropped 4 bases, with 20 bases sitting between them. This CDR3 region has 15 residues. For the CDR3, the DNA is TGTGCCTGGGTTCCCCCCGCGCGGGGGGGCACTGAAGCTTTCTTT. Translated: CAWVPPARGGTEAFF.

The chain carries TRBV4-1 and TRBJ2-3; D may be TRBD2 (6 bases). This CDR3 region has 15 residues. The germline V and J ends were trimmed by 4 bases and 0 bases, with 11 bases remaining between them. Germline CDR1 reads MGHRA; CDR2 reads YSYEKL. CDR3 nucleotides: TGCGCCAGCAGCCTGGGGCGGGACAGCACAGATACGCAGTATTTT. It is translated as CASSLGRDSTDTQYF.

The chain joins TRBV29-1 to TRBJ2-5; D is unclear. Per the germline V gene, CDR1 is SQVTM and CDR2 is ANQGSEA. The CDR3 is 13 amino acids. Deletions cut 2 bases from V and 2 bases from J, with 9 bases between. Written as DNA, the CDR3 is TGCAGCGTTGAACCACAGAGACAAGAGACCCAGTACTTC. This gives the protein CSVEPQRQETQYF.

The table lists this clone with a few counts. The rearrangement joins TRBV30 to TRBJ2-4, with D possibly matching TRBD1 (6 bases). In germline, CDR1 is GTSNPN, CDR2 SVGIG (reference sequence). With 2 bases removed from V and 0 bases from J, the gap between germline ends came to 14 bases. The CDR3 contains 16 residues. The CDR3 DNA reads as TGTGCCTGGAGTCTCCCAGGGGCCCTAGCCAAAAACATTCAGTACTTC. This codes for CAWSLPGALAKNIQYF. The whole variable domain, remainder taken from reference TRBV30 and TRBJ2-4, is SQTIHQWPATLVQPVGSPLSLECTVEGTSNPNLYWYRQAAGRGLQLLFYSVGIGQISSEVPQNLSASRPQDRQFILSSKKLLLSDSGFYLCAWSLPGALAKNIQYFGAGTRLSVL.

This chain links TRBV9 with TRBJ2-5, with 7 bases fitting TRBD2. The CDR3 totals 15 residues. J gave up 4 bases and V 2 bases, and 8 bases lay outside the gene matches. The V gene's germline CDR1 is SGDLS and CDR2 YYNGEE. The CDR3 loop reads CASSVGGTSSETQYF. Written as DNA, the CDR3 is TGTGCCAGCAGCGTGGGGGGGACCTCCTCAGAGACCCAGTACTTC.

The chain joins TRBV28 to TRBJ2-3; no definite D call. Germline V gene lookup returns CDR1 MDHEN and CDR2 SYDVKM. The CDR3 has 11 amino acids. V lost 3 bases and J lost 6, with 4 bases in between. The DNA of the CDR3 is TGTGCCAGCAGTTTTCGGGATACGCAGTATTTT. Translation: CASSFRDTQYF. The full variable domain, in which reference TRBV28 and TRBJ2-3 provide the parts outside the CDR3, is DVKVTQSSRYLVKRTGEKVFLECVQDMDHENMFWYRQDPGLGLRLIYFSYDVKMKEKGDIPEGYSVSREKKERFSLILESASTNQTSMYLCASSFRDTQYFGPGTRLTVL.

The rearrangement uses TRBV5-6 and TRBJ2-7; 8 bases line up with TRBD1. Germline lookup yields CDR1 SGHDT and CDR2 YYEEEE. V lost 1 base and J lost 5; bases outside the gene matches: 11. The CDR3 length is 16 residues. The CDR3 reads CASSLLQTGASHEQYF. CDR3 DNA sequence: TGTGCCAGCAGCTTGCTCCAGACAGGGGCAAGTCACGAGCAGTACTTC.

J is TRBJ2-5 and V is TRBV5-1; 11 positions match TRBD2. Germline loops: CDR1 SGHRS, CDR2 YFSETQ. The CDR3 loop spans 16 amino acids. J lost 5 bases, V lost 5 bases, and 11 bases had no gene match. The CDR3, as DNA: TGCGCCAGCAGTTCCGCTGCTAGCGGGGGGAGGGAGACCCAGTACTTC. This gives the protein CASSSAASGGRETQYF.

This chain connects TRBV7-9 to TRBJ2-7, with D possibly being TRBD1 (5 bases). Looked up from germline, CDR1 is SEHNR and CDR2 is FQNEAQ (reference sequence). V lost 2 bases and J 6 bases, leaving 8 bases between the germline ends. This CDR3 comprises 12 residues. CDR3 sequence (DNA): TGTGCCAGCAGCTTACAGGGTTTCGAGCAGTACTTC. It specifies CASSLQGFEQYF.

The CDR3 sequence: CASSLGQGRVYEQYF. The CDR3 bases are TGTGCCAGCAGCTTAGGACAGGGGAGAGTCTACGAGCAGTACTTC. The chain links TRBV7-8 to TRBJ2-7, with TRBD1 matching 8 bases. This CDR3 is built from 15 residues. Looked up from germline, CDR1 is SGHVS and CDR2 is FQNEAQ. Trimming removed 1 base from V and 3 bases from J; junction bases left unmatched: 5.